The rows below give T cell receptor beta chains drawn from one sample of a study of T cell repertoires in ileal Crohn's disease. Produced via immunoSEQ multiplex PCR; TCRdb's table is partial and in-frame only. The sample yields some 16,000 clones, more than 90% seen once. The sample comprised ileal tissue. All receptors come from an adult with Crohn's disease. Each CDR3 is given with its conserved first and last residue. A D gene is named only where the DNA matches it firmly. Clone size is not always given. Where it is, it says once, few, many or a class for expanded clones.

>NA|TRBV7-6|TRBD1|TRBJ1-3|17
TGTGCCAGCAGGCCCGCCGGACAGGGGGCTCCAGGAAACACCATATATTTT
CASRPAGQGAPGNTIYF
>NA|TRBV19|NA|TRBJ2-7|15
TGTGCCAGTAGTATCACTACAGGAGTCTCCTACGAGCAGTACTTC
CASSITTGVSYEQYF
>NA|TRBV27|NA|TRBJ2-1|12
TGTGCCAGCTCACCAGCAGCCGCCCAGCAGTTCTTC
CASSPAAAQQFF
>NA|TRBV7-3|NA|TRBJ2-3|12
TGTGCCAGCAGCTTAAATTATGATACGCAGTATTTT
CASSLNYDTQYF
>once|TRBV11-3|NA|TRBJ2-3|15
TGTGCCAGCAGCTCCTCGGAGGGTCGCACAGATACGCAGTATTTT
CASSSSEGRTDTQYF
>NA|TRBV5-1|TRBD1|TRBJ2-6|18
TGCGCCAGCAGCTTGGGTGGACAGGGAGGCTCTGGGGCCAACGTCCTGACTTTC
CASSLGGQGGSGANVLTF
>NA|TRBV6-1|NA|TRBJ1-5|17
TGTGCCAGCAGTGACAGGGGCCCTTGGTATAACAATCAGCCCCAGCATTTT
CASSDRGPWYNNQPQHF
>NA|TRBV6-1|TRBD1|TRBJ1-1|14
TGTGCCAGCAGCCTTACAGGGGTTCACACTGAAGCTTTCTTT
CASSLTGVHTEAFF
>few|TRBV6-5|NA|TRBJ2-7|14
TGTGCCAGCAGTTACCGGTCTTTACTCTACGAGCAGTACTTC
CASSYRSLLYEQYF
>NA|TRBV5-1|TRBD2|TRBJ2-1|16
TGCGCCAGCAGCTTGTTAATAGCGGGGGGGCGGAATGAGCAGTTCTTC
CASSLLIAGGRNEQFF
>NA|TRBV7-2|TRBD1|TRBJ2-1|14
TGTGCCAGCAGCGTCGACAGGGGCTACAATGAGCAGTTCTTC
CASSVDRGYNEQFF
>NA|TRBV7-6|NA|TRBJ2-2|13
TGTGCCAGCAGCTTAGCGCGAGGAGGGGAGCTGTTTTTT
CASSLARGGELFF
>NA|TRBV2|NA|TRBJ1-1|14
TGTGCCAGCAGTGAACAGGGAGGGAACACTGAAGCTTTCTTT
CASSEQGGNTEAFF
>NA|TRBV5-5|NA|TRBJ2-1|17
TGTGCCAGCAGCTTGGAAGGGCGGACAGCCCCCTACAATGAGCAGTTCTTC
CASSLEGRTAPYNEQFF
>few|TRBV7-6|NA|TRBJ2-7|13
TGTGCCAGCAGCTCCGGGTTTACCTACGAGCAGTACTTC
CASSSGFTYEQYF
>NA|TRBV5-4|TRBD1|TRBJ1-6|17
TGTGCCAGCAGCTTACGGACAGGGCGAGGCTTAGGCTCACCCCTCCACTTT
CASSLRTGRGLGSPLHF
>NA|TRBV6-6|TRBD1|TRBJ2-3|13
TGTGCCAGCAACCACAAATCGACAGGGGGCTCGAATTTT
CASNHKSTGGSNF
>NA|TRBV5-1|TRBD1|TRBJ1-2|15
TGCGCCAGCAGCCCGCGGACAGGGGACCTTGAAGGCTACACCTTC
CASSPRTGDLEGYTF
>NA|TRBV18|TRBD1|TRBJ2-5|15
TGTGCCAGCTCACGAGGGACAGGATCGTCAGAGACCCAGTACTTC
CASSRGTGSSETQYF
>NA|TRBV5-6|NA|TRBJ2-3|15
TGTGCCAGCACCTCTAGTGCGGGGAGCACAGATACGCAGTATTTT
CASTSSAGSTDTQYF
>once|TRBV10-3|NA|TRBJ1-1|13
TGTGCCATCAGTGACAGACAATCAAAGGTAGCTTTCTTT
CAISDRQSKVAFF
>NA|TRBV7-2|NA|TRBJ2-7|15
TGTGCCAGCAGCTTAACCCAAATTGGGCTGAGCGAGCAGTACTTC
CASSLTQIGLSEQYF
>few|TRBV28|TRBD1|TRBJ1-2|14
TGTGCCAGCACCTTTGGACAGGGGGCCTGGGGCTACACCTTC
CASTFGQGAWGYTF
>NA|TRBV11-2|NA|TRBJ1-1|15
TGTGCCAGCAGCCCCCCCGGTCAGGGAAACACTGAAGCTTTCTTT
CASSPPGQGNTEAFF
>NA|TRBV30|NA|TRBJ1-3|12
TGTGCCTGGAGCCCGTCAGGAAACACCATATATTTT
CAWSPSGNTIYF
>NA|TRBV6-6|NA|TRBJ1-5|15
TGTGCCAGCAGTTACTCAGGGTATAGCAATCAGCCCCAGCATTTT
CASSYSGYSNQPQHF
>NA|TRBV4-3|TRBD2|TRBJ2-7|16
TGCGCCAGCAGCCAAGATTCCAGCGGGGGGGCGTACGAGCAGTACTTC
CASSQDSSGGAYEQYF
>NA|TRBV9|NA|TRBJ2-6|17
TGTGCCAGCAGCGTAGCAGTGAAGCTCTCTGGGGCCAACGTCCTGACTTTC
CASSVAVKLSGANVLTF
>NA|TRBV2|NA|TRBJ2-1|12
TGTGCCAGCAGCGAGAGGATCAATGAGCAGTTCTTC
CASSERINEQFF
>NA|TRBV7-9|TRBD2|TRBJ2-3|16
TGTGCCAGCAGCTTAGAGGGGACTAGCCCCGCAGATACGCAGTATTTT
CASSLEGTSPADTQYF
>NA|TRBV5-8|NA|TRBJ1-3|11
TGTGCCAGCAGCCGGGGAAACACCATATATTTT
CASSRGNTIYF
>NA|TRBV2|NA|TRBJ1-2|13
TGTGCCAGCAGTGAAGCTGACAACTATGGCTACACCTTC
CASSEADNYGYTF